Listed below are T cell receptor beta chains from one sample, sequenced in a study of blood T cell repertoires in COVID-19. Clones were read by immunoSEQ multiplex PCR, and TCRdb kept only the in-frame ones, dropping some. In the table there are roughly 60,000 clones, approximately 91% of which are singletons. Sequenced sample: peripheral blood. Receptors were obtained from a man aged 50 to 59 with active COVID-19. Each CDR3 is given with its conserved first and last residue. D genes are given only for firm matches. The size entry is marked missing in some rows and otherwise reads once, few, many or a size class.

17	TRBJ1-1	-	TRBV19	-	CASSIRQQSFMNTEAFF	TGTGCCAGTAGTATCCGACAGCAAAGCTTCATGAACACTGAAGCTTTCTTT
14	TRBJ1-4	-	TRBV9	TRBD1	CASSQGAANEKLFF	TGTGCCAGCAGCCAGGGGGCGGCCAATGAAAAACTGTTTTTT
15	TRBJ2-3	-	TRBV5-1	-	CASSLGGDSTDTQYF	TGCGCCAGCAGCTTGGGCGGGGACAGCACAGATACGCAGTATTTT
11	TRBJ1-2	-	TRBV11-2	-	CASSSRVVYTF	TGTGCCAGCAGCTCCCGGGTAGTCTACACCTTC
11	TRBJ2-7	few	TRBV6-2/TRBV6-3	-	CASSYGGEQYF	TGTGCCAGCAGTTACGGCGGCGAGCAGTACTTC
19	TRBJ1-5	-	TRBV7-2	-	CASSPGLILGFLGNQPQHF	TGTGCCAGCAGCCCGGGACTTATCCTGGGGTTTTTGGGCAATCAGCCCCAGCATTTT
18	TRBJ2-2	-	TRBV5-1	TRBD2	CASSLEGRGAANTGELFF	TGCGCCAGCAGCTTGGAGGGGCGGGGGGCCGCGAACACCGGGGAGCTGTTTTTT
15	TRBJ1-3	-	TRBV27	-	CASSLLSGPGNTIYF	TGTGCCAGCAGTTTATTGTCAGGGCCAGGAAACACCATATATTTT
14	TRBJ1-2	few	TRBV3-1/TRBV3-2	-	CASSQVGGESGYTF	TGTGCCAGCAGCCAAGTAGGAGGGGAAAGTGGCTACACCTTC
16	TRBJ1-4	-	TRBV3-1/TRBV3-2	TRBD1	CASSQPGQGAFEKLFF	TGTGCCAGCAGCCAACCTGGACAGGGGGCCTTTGAAAAACTGTTTTTT
18	TRBJ2-7	-	TRBV21-1	-	CASSKKTVGLAGKYEQYF	TGTGCCAGCAGCAAAAAGACGGTGGGACTAGCGGGGAAATACGAGCAGTACTTC
13	TRBJ1-4	-	TRBV27	-	CASSLRGSEKLFF	TGTGCCAGCAGTTTAAGGGGGAGTGAAAAACTGTTTTTT
14	TRBJ1-1	-	TRBV6-5	-	CASSYLDGSTEAFF	TGTGCCAGCAGTTACCTGGACGGGAGCACTGAAGCTTTCTTT
14	TRBJ1-2	-	TRBV18	TRBD1	CASSPGTDRDGYTF	TGTGCCAGCTCACCCGGGACAGACCGTGATGGCTACACCTTC
14	TRBJ2-3	-	TRBV2	TRBD1	CASSPGQLIDTQYF	TGTGCCAGTAGTCCGGGACAGTTAATAGATACGCAGTATTTT